This entry lists 7 T cell receptor beta chains sequenced from one sample in a study of cytomegalovirus exposure and HLA in healthy donors. 13 Jbeta primers and 60 Vbeta primers were used for the PCR. The data were produced by immunoSEQ multiplex PCR, yet TCRdb's version contains in-frame clones alone and is incomplete. The data contain 150,000 or so clones, 80% of them singletons. Input material: PBMCs. The receptors shown here come from a man younger than 35 in good health and CMV-seropositive.

The chain uses TRBV19 and TRBJ1-1; D might be TRBD1 (5 bases). V lost 9 bases and J lost 0, with 11 bases in between. Germline CDR1 LNHDA, CDR2 SQIVND (reference sequence). This CDR3 has 13 amino acids. The CDR3 nucleotides are TGTGCCAGCAGGGCATCGATGAACACTGAAGCTTTCTTT. It codes for CASRASMNTEAFF.

The chain links TRBV7-8 to TRBJ2-1; tentatively, D is TRBD1 (6 bases). Trimming cost V 4 bases and J 6 bases, with 13 bases left between them. The CDR3 consists of 14 residues. Per the germline V gene, CDR1 is SGHVS and CDR2 is FQNEAQ. The CDR3 sequence is CASSSLGAGNEQFF. CDR3 nucleotide sequence: TGTGCCAGCAGCTCCCTGGGGGCAGGCAATGAGCAGTTCTTC.

The chain carries TRBV5-1 and TRBJ2-1; unclear D gene. This CDR3 has 14 amino acids. The germline CDR1 and CDR2 sequences are SGHRS and YFSETQ. V lost 0 bases and J lost 5, with 9 bases in between. For the CDR3, the DNA is TGCGCCAGCAGCTTGGATAGTAGTAACAATGAGCAGTTCTTC. Translating it yields CASSLDSSNNEQFF.

This sequence joins TRBV5-7 and TRBJ1-2; TRBD1 matches 7 bases. TRBV5-7 is treated as an ORF (open reading frame) with a function not yet certain. This CDR3 region has 15 residues. The junction had 7 bases not matched to a gene; V was cut back by 2 bases and J by 3 bases. The CDR3 sequence: CASSLPGGGDYGYTF. CDR3 bases: TGTGCCAGCAGCTTACCCGGAGGGGGCGACTATGGCTACACCTTC.

CDR3 region: CSVEQRARETQYF. CDR3 nucleotides: TGCAGCGTTGAGCAGCGAGCTAGGGAGACCCAGTACTTC. The J gene is TRBJ2-5, the V gene TRBV29-1, with D hard to call. The CDR3 is 13 amino acids. Trimming pared 3 bases from V and 5 bases from J, leaving 13 bases between. The germline gives CDR1 SQVTM, CDR2 ANQGSEA.

This chain links TRBV7-8 with TRBJ1-4; 10 bases match TRBD1. This CDR3 is built from 14 residues. The J segment lost 8 bases and the V segment lost 6 bases, leaving 6 bases of the junction unmatched. From germline, CDR1 is SGHVS and CDR2 FQNEAQ. This chain's CDR3 is CASRRDRGEEKLFF. The CDR3 nucleotides read TGTGCCAGCAGGCGGGACAGGGGAGAGGAAAAACTGTTTTTT.

The rearrangement joins TRBV11-3 to TRBJ1-1; a weak D match, TRBD1 (6 bases). This CDR3 contains 14 residues. Deletions cut 1 base from V and 1 base from J, with 7 bases between. Germline loops: CDR1 SGHNT, CDR2 YENEEA. The CDR3 nucleotides are TGTGCCAGCAGCTTAGGCAGGGGGAACACTGAAGCTTTCTTT. Translating gives CASSLGRGNTEAFF.